Listed below are T cell receptor beta chains from one sample, sequenced in a study of metastatic and nonmetastatic thyroid tumors. TCRdb recomputed clones from the PCR reads via MiXCR. The table shows just over 40,000 clones, with about an eighth occurring only once. The sample consisted of blood. The receptors derive from a female donor with papillary thyroid cancer or a benign thyroid nodule (not recorded which). Some clones in this sample may be carry-over from other donors' samples. Each CDR3 is given with its conserved first and last residue. A D gene is named only where the DNA matches it firmly. Where a row states a size, it is once, few, many or the class of an expanded clone; other rows omit it.

clone_size	v_call	j_call	d_call	cdr3_aa	cdr3_nt
.	TRBV11-2	TRBJ2-1	.	CASSLIQGLDPFF	TGTGCCAGCAGCCTCATACAGGGCTTGGATCCATTCTTC
many	TRBV5-1	TRBJ1-3	.	CASRDILSGNTIYF	TGCGCCAGCAGGGACATACTCTCTGGAAACACCATATATTTT
many	TRBV7-2	TRBJ2-1	TRBD2	CASSLLAANEQFF	TGTGCCAGCAGCTTACTAGCGGCCAATGAGCAGTTCTTC
many	TRBV19	TRBJ1-5	.	CASSIWNSKGNQPQHF	TGTGCCAGTAGTATTTGGAACAGCAAGGGAAATCAGCCCCAGCATTTT
.	TRBV6-1	TRBJ2-7	.	CASSGTLGREAYEQYF	TGTGCCAGCAGTGGGACCCTGGGCAGGGAAGCCTACGAGCAGTACTTC
many	TRBV5-1	TRBJ2-2	.	CASSEGVNTGELFF	TGCGCCAGCAGCGAGGGTGTTAACACCGGGGAGCTGTTTTTT
many	TRBV5-1	TRBJ2-1	.	CATSWGASRNEQFF	TGCGCCACCTCGTGGGGAGCTTCTCGGAATGAGCAGTTCTTC
many	TRBV7-8	TRBJ2-1	TRBD2	CASSSRTSGRFGKQFF	TGTGCCAGCAGCTCCAGGACTAGCGGGAGGTTTGGTAAGCAGTTCTTC
few	TRBV12-3/TRBV12-4	TRBJ2-1	.	CASTGKGHERFF	TGTGCCAGCACCGGGAAGGGACATGAGCGGTTCTTC
many	TRBV19	TRBJ2-5	.	CASGVWSQETQYF	TGTGCCAGTGGGGTTTGGAGCCAAGAGACCCAGTACTTC
.	TRBV6-6	TRBJ2-7	.	CASSLLWTDEQYF	TGTGCCAGCAGTTTATTATGGACTGACGAGCAGTACTTC
many	TRBV4-2	TRBJ1-2	TRBD1	CASSDTGVGYGYTF	TGTGCCAGCAGCGACACAGGGGTAGGTTATGGCTACACCTTC
.	TRBV15	TRBJ1-2	.	CATSRGDTGIDGYTF	TGTGCCACCAGCAGGGGGGATACAGGGATCGATGGCTACACCTTC
few	TRBV28	TRBJ1-2	TRBD1	CASRGFRGDYVYTF	TGTGCCAGCAGGGGGTTCAGGGGGGACTATGTCTACACCTTC
many	TRBV5-1	TRBJ1-2	.	CASSLQEHYGYTF	TGCGCCAGCAGCTTACAGGAACACTATGGCTACACCTTC
few	TRBV4-1	TRBJ1-3	.	CASSQEPGNTIYF	TGCGCCAGCAGCCAAGAGCCGGGAAACACCATATATTTT
.	TRBV10-3	TRBJ2-7	.	CVISESDSTGEQYF	TGTGTCATCAGTGAGTCCGACTCCACCGGCGAGCAGTACTTC
many	TRBV9	TRBJ1-1	.	CASSVAGSNTEAFF	TGTGCCAGCAGCGTAGCCGGCAGTAACACTGAAGCTTTCTTT
few	TRBV6-2/TRBV6-3	TRBJ2-3	TRBD2	CASSYLRLAWNTYTQYF	TGTGCCAGCAGTTACCTCCGACTAGCGTGGAACACCTATACGCAGTATTTT
many	TRBV2	TRBJ2-4	.	CASSEGQAKYKNIQYF	TGTGCCAGCAGTGAAGGGCAGGCAAAATATAAAAACATTCAGTACTTC
many	TRBV15	TRBJ2-1	TRBD2	CATSRDSGLATNEQFF	TGTGCCACCAGCAGAGATTCGGGACTAGCGACCAATGAGCAGTTCTTC
many	TRBV18	TRBJ1-2	.	CASSPMVELNYGYTF	TGTGCCAGCTCACCAATGGTCGAGCTTAACTATGGCTACACCTTC
many	TRBV11-1	TRBJ2-2	.	CASSLGAFSFAGELFF	TGTGCCAGCAGCTTAGGAGCCTTTTCCTTCGCCGGGGAGCTGTTTTTT
many	TRBV7-2	TRBJ2-1	TRBD1	CASSLIPGQTYNEQFF	TGTGCCAGCAGCCTGATTCCGGGACAGACCTACAATGAGCAGTTCTTC
many	TRBV2	TRBJ2-2	.	CASSGRLPSTGELFF	TGTGCCAGCAGTGGACGGCTTCCTAGCACCGGGGAGCTGTTTTTT
many	TRBV19	TRBJ1-5	.	CASSWSRQPQHF	TGTGCCAGTAGTTGGAGCAGACAGCCCCAGCATTTT
many	TRBV9	TRBJ2-1	.	CASTPDGYNEQFF	TGTGCCAGCACCCCAGACGGATACAATGAGCAGTTCTTC
many	TRBV4-1	TRBJ2-7	.	CASSQDRSYEQYF	TGCGCCAGCAGCCAAGATCGGTCGTACGAGCAGTACTTC
.	TRBV6-4	TRBJ1-1	TRBD1	CASSGHWTGKTEAFF	TGTGCCAGCAGTGGCCATTGGACAGGGAAAACTGAAGCTTTCTTT
many	TRBV28	TRBJ2-7	TRBD2	CASSFGLAGVSEQYF	TGTGCCAGCAGTTTCGGACTAGCGGGAGTATCCGAGCAGTACTTC
many	TRBV6-1	TRBJ2-7	.	CASSEAPRTYEQYF	TGTGCCAGCAGTGAAGCCCCCCGAACCTACGAGCAGTACTTC
many	TRBV20-1	TRBJ2-7	TRBD2	CSARGIELAGSSYEQYF	TGCAGTGCTAGAGGGATCGAGCTAGCGGGGAGCTCCTACGAGCAGTACTTC
many	TRBV9	TRBJ1-5	.	CASSVGNNQPQHF	TGTGCCAGCAGCGTAGGAAACAATCAGCCCCAGCATTTT
many	TRBV15	TRBJ2-2	.	CATSREGLPNTGELFF	TGTGCCACCAGCAGGGAAGGTTTACCGAACACCGGGGAGCTGTTTTTT
many	TRBV24-1	TRBJ2-1	.	CATSDPTVAVNEQFF	TGTGCCACCAGTGATCCCACTGTAGCAGTAAATGAGCAGTTCTTC
many	TRBV5-1	TRBJ2-3	.	CASSPTQWGDTQYF	TGCGCCAGCAGCCCGACGCAATGGGGAGATACGCAGTATTTT
.	TRBV6-1	TRBJ2-7	.	CASSGLGASYEHYF	TGTGCCAGCAGTGGTTTAGGGGCCTCCTACGAGCATTACTTC
few	TRBV20-1	TRBJ2-7	.	CSPQGGEQYF	TGCAGCCCCCAGGGGGGGGAGCAGTACTTC
many	TRBV28	TRBJ1-1	.	CASLDSMNTEAFF	TGTGCCAGTTTGGACTCAATGAACACTGAAGCTTTCTTT
many	TRBV19	TRBJ2-2	.	CASSQGRGELFF	TGTGCCAGTAGTCAGGGGAGGGGGGAGCTGTTTTTT
many	TRBV6-2/TRBV6-3	TRBJ2-1	.	CASSYVPPPSNEQFF	TGTGCCAGCAGTTACGTCCCACCCCCTAGCAATGAGCAGTTCTTC
.	TRBV20-1	TRBJ2-1	.	CSATTAALSLARGVVNEQFF	TGCAGTGCTACCACCGCGGCCTTATCCTTAGCGCGAGGGGTGGTCAATGAGCAGTTCTTC
many	TRBV6-1	TRBJ2-3	.	CASRSVGDTQYF	TGTGCCAGCAGATCCGTCGGAGATACGCAGTATTTT
few	TRBV6-1	TRBJ2-7	.	CASRKDMYPSYEQYF	TGTGCCAGCAGAAAGGACATGTACCCATCCTACGAGCAGTACTTC
many	TRBV7-2	TRBJ1-2	TRBD1	CASSLVGTGYGYTF	TGTGCCAGCAGCTTAGTCGGGACAGGCTATGGCTACACCTTC
many	TRBV9	TRBJ2-3	TRBD1	CASSGPPGQVLASTDTQYF	TGTGCCAGCAGCGGACCCCCGGGACAGGTACTTGCTAGCACAGATACGCAGTATTTT
many	TRBV12-3/TRBV12-4	TRBJ2-3	TRBD2	CASSRLADNSDTQYF	TGTGCCAGCAGCCGACTAGCGGATAATTCAGATACGCAGTATTTT
few	TRBV6-2/TRBV6-3	TRBJ1-2	.	CASSYSFQAGYTF	TGTGCCAGCAGTTACTCGTTTCAGGCTGGCTACACCTTC
many	TRBV3-1	TRBJ1-6	.	CASSDTYNSPLHF	TGTGCCAGCAGCGACACTTATAATTCACCCCTCCACTTT
many	TRBV19	TRBJ2-2	.	CASSIGTRGNTGELFF	TGTGCCAGTAGTATAGGAACAAGGGGAAACACCGGGGAGCTGTTTTTT
many	TRBV6-4	TRBJ2-1	TRBD1	CASRARGRGGNEQFF	TGTGCCAGCAGAGCCAGGGGGCGAGGGGGCAATGAGCAGTTCTTC
many	TRBV27	TRBJ1-2	.	CASSLFPPAYGYTF	TGTGCCAGCAGTTTGTTTCCCCCCGCCTATGGCTACACCTTC
many	TRBV9	TRBJ1-2	TRBD1	CASSPGQLTINYGYTF	TGTGCCAGCAGCCCGGGACAGCTAACGATTAACTATGGCTACACCTTC
many	TRBV2	TRBJ2-1	.	CASSESDYLGNEQFF	TGTGCCAGCAGTGAATCCGACTACCTCGGCAATGAGCAGTTCTTC
many	TRBV27	TRBJ1-5	.	CASSVHWGGNQPQHF	TGTGCCAGCAGTGTCCATTGGGGTGGTAATCAGCCCCAGCATTTT
once	TRBV9	TRBJ2-7	.	CASSLDMGPNEQYF	TGTGCCAGCAGCCTGGACATGGGTCCCAATGAGCAGTACTTC
many	TRBV13	TRBJ1-3	.	CASEDRGSGNTIYF	TGTGCCAGCGAGGACCGAGGCTCTGGAAACACCATATATTTT